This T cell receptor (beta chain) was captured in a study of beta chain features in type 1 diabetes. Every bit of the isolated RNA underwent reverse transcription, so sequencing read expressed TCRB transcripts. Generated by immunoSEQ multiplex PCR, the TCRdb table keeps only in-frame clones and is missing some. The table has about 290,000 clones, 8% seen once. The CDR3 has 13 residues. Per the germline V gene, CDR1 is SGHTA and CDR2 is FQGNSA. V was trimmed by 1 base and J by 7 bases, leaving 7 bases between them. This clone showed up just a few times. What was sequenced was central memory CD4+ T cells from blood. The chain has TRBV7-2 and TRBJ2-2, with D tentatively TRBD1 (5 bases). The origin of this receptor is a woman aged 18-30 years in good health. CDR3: CASSLEGLGELFF. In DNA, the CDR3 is TGTGCCAGCAGCTTAGAGGGGCTCGGGGAGCTGTTTTTT.